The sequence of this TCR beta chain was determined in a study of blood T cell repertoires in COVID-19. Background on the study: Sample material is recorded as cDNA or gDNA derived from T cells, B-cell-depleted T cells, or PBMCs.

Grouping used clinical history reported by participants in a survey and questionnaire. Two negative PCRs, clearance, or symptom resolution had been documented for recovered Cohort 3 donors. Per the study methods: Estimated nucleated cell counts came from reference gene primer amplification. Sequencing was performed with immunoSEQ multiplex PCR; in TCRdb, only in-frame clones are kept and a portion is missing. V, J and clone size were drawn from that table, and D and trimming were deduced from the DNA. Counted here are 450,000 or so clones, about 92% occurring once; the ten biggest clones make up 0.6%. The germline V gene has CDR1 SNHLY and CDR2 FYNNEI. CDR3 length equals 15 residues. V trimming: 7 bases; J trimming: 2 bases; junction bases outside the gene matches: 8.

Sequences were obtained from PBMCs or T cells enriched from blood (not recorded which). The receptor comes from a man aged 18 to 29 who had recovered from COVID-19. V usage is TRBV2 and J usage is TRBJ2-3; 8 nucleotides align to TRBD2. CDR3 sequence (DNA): TGTGCCAGCATAGCGGCTAGCGGGTTCACAGATACGCAGTATTTT. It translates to CASIAASGFTDTQYF.